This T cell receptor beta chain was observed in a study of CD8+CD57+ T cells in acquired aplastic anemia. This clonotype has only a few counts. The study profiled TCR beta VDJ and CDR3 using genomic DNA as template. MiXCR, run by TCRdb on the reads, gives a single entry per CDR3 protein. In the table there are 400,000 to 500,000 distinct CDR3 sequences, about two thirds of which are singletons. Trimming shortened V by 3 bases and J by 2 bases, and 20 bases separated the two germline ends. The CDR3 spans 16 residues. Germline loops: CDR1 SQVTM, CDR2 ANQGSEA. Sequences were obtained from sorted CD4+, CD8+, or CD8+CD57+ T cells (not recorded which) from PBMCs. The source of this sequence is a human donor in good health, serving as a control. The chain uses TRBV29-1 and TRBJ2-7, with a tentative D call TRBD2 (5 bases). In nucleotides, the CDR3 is TGCAGCGTTGATGGGGTTGGGGATGGGGAGACCTACGAGCAGTACTTC. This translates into CSVDGVGDGETYEQYF.